These 21 T cell receptor beta chains came from one sample sequenced in a study of cytomegalovirus exposure and HLA in healthy donors. PCR used 60 Vbeta primers and 13 Jbeta primers. Repertoires were generated with immunoSEQ multiplex PCR, while TCRdb's copy carries only in-frame clones and drops some. The table lists around 120,000 clones, approximately 80% of them singletons. The sample taken for sequencing was PBMCs. Receptor source: a girl aged 2 to 10 in good health and CMV-seronegative.

This clone was seen once. This rearrangement joins TRBV27 to TRBJ2-7, with 9 bases that match TRBD2. Unmatched junction bases numbered 11, after V lost 10 bases and J lost 7 bases. Germline loops: CDR1 MNHEY, CDR2 SMNVEV (reference sequence). This CDR3 spans 13 amino acids. The CDR3, as DNA: TGTGCCACCCTGGGAGCGGGAGGATGGGAGCAGTACTTC. Protein product: CATLGAGGWEQYF.

About this clone: Other DNA sequences in this specimen translate into the identical CDR3. This chain connects TRBV14 to TRBJ2-1, with 7 nucleotides matching TRBD2. The CDR3 is 18 amino acids. Per the germline V gene, CDR1 is SGHDN and CDR2 is FVKESK. V was pared by 0 bases and J by 5 bases, with 13 bases of the junction left unmatched. The CDR3 reads CASSQDPVWGEGNNEQFF. The CDR3 bases are TGTGCCAGCAGCCAAGATCCCGTGTGGGGGGAGGGGAACAATGAGCAGTTCTTC.

The chain links TRBV30 to TRBJ1-2; D gene uncertain. Germline loops: CDR1 GTSNPN, CDR2 SVGIG (reference sequence). This CDR3 contains 16 residues. The ends were cut back, 0 bases at V and 4 bases at J, with 18 bases in the middle. CDR3 bases: TGTGCCTGGAGTGTACTGATCCCGACATCTACCTATGGCTACACCTTC. Its translation is CAWSVLIPTSTYGYTF.

The count of this clone is one. The gene calls are TRBV28 and TRBJ2-7; 8 bases are a match to TRBD1. Germline CDR1 and CDR2: MDHEN and SYDVKM. The CDR3 has 14 amino acids. V dropped 6 bases and J dropped 5; count of bases not matched to a gene: 9. The CDR3 reads CASRPIKTGDEQYF. CDR3 sequence (DNA): TGTGCCAGCAGACCGATTAAGACAGGGGACGAGCAGTACTTC.

The chain combines TRBV6-1 with TRBJ2-1, with D hard to call. This CDR3 has 16 residues. Between the trimmed V and J ends, which lost 0 bases and 5 bases, there was a span of 14 bases. CDR1 is MNHNS, CDR2 SASEGT, per germline. CDR3 nucleotide sequence: TGTGCCAGCAGTGAAGCGCTTCTGGCAGGCAACAATGAGCAGTTCTTC. This gives the protein CASSEALLAGNNEQFF.

V and J are TRBV6-5 and TRBJ2-1; 9 bases agree with TRBD2. The CDR3 covers 13 residues. Per the germline V gene, CDR1 is MNHEY and CDR2 is SVGAGI. V shed 6 bases, J shed 3 bases, and the junction held 0 bases outside the gene matches. The CDR3 spells CASRLAGYNEQFF. The CDR3 DNA follows: TGTGCCAGCAGACTAGCGGGCTACAATGAGCAGTTCTTC.

The rearrangement uses TRBV2 and TRBJ1-2; D may be TRBD1 (6 bases). The germline V and J ends were trimmed by 10 bases and 0 bases, with 12 bases remaining between them. The CDR3 is made up of 13 amino acids. Looked up from germline, CDR1 is SNHLY and CDR2 is FYNNEI. CDR3 loop: CANLQGANYGYTF. CDR3 in DNA: TGTGCCAACCTACAGGGAGCTAACTATGGCTACACCTTC.

V is TRBV9 and J is TRBJ2-7; TRBD1 might be the D (6 bases). Germline values: CDR1 SGDLS, CDR2 YYNGEE. There are 16 residues in the CDR3. The V and J ends lost 4 bases and 0 bases respectively, with 17 bases between them. This CDR3 is CASSSGVGAFSYEQYF. DNA for the CDR3: TGTGCCAGCAGCTCAGGGGTTGGAGCGTTCTCCTACGAGCAGTACTTC.

This chain's CDR3 is CASTLGLAGAADTQYF. The CDR3 DNA is TGTGCCAGCACCTTGGGACTAGCGGGAGCGGCAGATACGCAGTATTTT. This chain links TRBV28 with TRBJ2-3; 14 bases are shared with TRBD2. CDR1 is MDHEN and CDR2 is SYDVKM in the germline V gene. The trim removed 7 bases at V and 4 bases at J, leaving 7 bases unmatched. This CDR3 is 16 amino acids long.

The J gene is TRBJ1-4, the V gene TRBV27; D is uncertain. From germline, CDR1 is MNHEY and CDR2 SMNVEV (reference sequence). The CDR3 is 14 residues long. The V and J ends lost 5 bases and 8 bases respectively, with 15 bases between them. The CDR3 bases are TGTGCCAGCAGTCCACCGGGGTTATTCGAAAAACTGTTTTTT. Its protein is CASSPPGLFEKLFF.

This chain uses TRBV19 with TRBJ2-1, with 10 bases that match TRBD2. The germline V gene has CDR1 LNHDA and CDR2 SQIVND (reference sequence). V lost 4 bases, J lost 1 base, and 7 bases stayed unmatched. This CDR3 contains 17 residues. The CDR3 DNA reads TGTGCCAGTAGTAATCCGGGACTAGCGTCGTCCTACAATGAGCAGTTCTTC. Its translation: CASSNPGLASSYNEQFF.

The chain employs TRBV19 and TRBJ1-5; weak D call: TRBD1 (5 bases). The CDR3 length is 19 residues. Germline assignment: CDR1 LNHDA and CDR2 SQIVND (reference sequence). Deletions cut 3 bases from V and 5 bases from J, with 26 bases between. The CDR3 loop reads CASSISPKVQGDSHQPQHF. CDR3 DNA sequence: TGTGCCAGTAGTATCTCCCCGAAGGTCCAGGGTGATTCTCATCAGCCCCAGCATTTT.

The genes are TRBV5-1 and TRBJ2-1, with D hard to call. Per germline, CDR1 SGHRS and CDR2 YFSETQ. The CDR3 sequence is 14 residues long. V gave up 4 bases and J gave up 2 bases, with 10 bases separating them. The CDR3 region is CASSPPDPYNEQFF. The CDR3 nucleotides are TGCGCCAGCAGCCCTCCAGATCCCTACAATGAGCAGTTCTTC.

CDR3 bases: TGTGCCAGCAGCGACCCCAGCGGAGTCTACGAGCAGTACTTC. Its protein product is CASSDPSGVYEQYF. The rearrangement joins TRBV4-2 to TRBJ2-7, with D possibly being TRBD2 (5 bases). This CDR3 spans 14 amino acids. Germline CDR1 LGHNA, CDR2 YNFKEQ. Trimming shortened V by 5 bases and J by 3 bases, and 14 bases separated the two germline ends.

The J gene is TRBJ1-1, the V gene TRBV28; D is perhaps TRBD1 (5 bases). The CDR3 has 13 residues. V was pared by 5 bases and J by 0 bases, with 7 bases between. Germline loops: CDR1 MDHEN, CDR2 SYDVKM. CDR3 sequence reads: CASSRQMNTEAFF. Here the CDR3 DNA reads TGTGCCAGCAGTCGACAGATGAACACTGAAGCTTTCTTT.

V and J are TRBV7-9 and TRBJ2-7; a possible D gene is TRBD1 (6 bases). Trimming pared 5 bases from V and 2 bases from J, leaving 10 bases between. This CDR3 is built from 13 residues. Germline V lookup: CDR1 SEHNR, CDR2 FQNEAQ (reference sequence). CDR3 DNA: TGTGCCAGCAGCCGGACAGCACCCTACGAGCAGTACTTC. This gives the protein CASSRTAPYEQYF.

The V gene is TRBV4-3, the J gene TRBJ2-3; TRBD2 matches 7 bases. This CDR3 region has 15 residues. V was clipped by 1 base and J by 4 bases; unmatched bases: 5. From germline, CDR1 is LGHNA and CDR2 YSLEER. The CDR3 bases are TGCGCCAGCAGCCAAGGGGCTAGCGGTCCAGATACGCAGTATTTT. Translated, it gives CASSQGASGPDTQYF.

CDR3 nucleotides: TGTGCCAGCAGCAAGTCCAGGGGGAACACTGAAGCTTTCTTT. Translated, it gives CASSKSRGNTEAFF. The V call is TRBV6-5, the J call TRBJ1-1, with a possible D match to TRBD1 (6 bases). The CDR3 is 14 residues long. Germline V lookup: CDR1 MNHEY, CDR2 SVGAGI. V was cut by 6 bases and J by 1 base, with 12 bases left in between.

CDR3 nucleotides: TGTGCCAGCAGTTACCGAACAGGGGCCTACAATGAGCAGTTCTTC. Encoded protein: CASSYRTGAYNEQFF. The V call is TRBV6-5, the J call TRBJ2-1; 7 bases line up with TRBD1. V shed 2 bases, J shed 2 bases, and the junction held 3 bases outside the gene matches. CDR1 and CDR2 (germline): MNHEY, SVGAGI. This CDR3 comprises 15 residues.

The chain links TRBV4-2 to TRBJ1-4; D is unresolved. Trimming shortened V by 4 bases and J by 3 bases, and 18 bases separated the two germline ends. This CDR3 has 17 amino acids. Germline lookup yields CDR1 LGHNA and CDR2 YNFKEQ. Here the CDR3 reads CASSRTWGAGSNEKLFF. The CDR3 DNA follows: TGTGCCAGCAGCCGGACGTGGGGAGCGGGGTCTAATGAAAAACTGTTTTTT.

V is TRBV12-5 and J is TRBJ2-5, with TRBD1 matching over 9 bases. This CDR3 has 18 residues. The V and J ends lost 4 bases and 4 bases, in that order; junction bases with no gene match: 16. Germline V gene lookup returns CDR1 LGHNT and CDR2 FRNRAP. The CDR3 sequence: CASGSFLGDRAFRETQYF. In DNA form, the CDR3 reads TGTGCTAGTGGTTCATTCCTGGGGGACAGGGCGTTTCGAGAGACCCAGTACTTC.